This T cell receptor beta chain was retrieved from a study of Ad26.COV2.S vaccination and SARS-CoV-2 variants. Study background: Donor joined the COV1001 Ad26.COV2.S trial arm.

Libraries were prepared by immunoSEQ multiplex PCR; TCRdb keeps only in-frame clonotypes and omits some of them. The sample records around 450,000 clones, around 91% being singletons. Study-wide results and caveats: Total responses of T cells may have been underestimated by the analyses of TCR breadth and depth. Whether participants received vaccine or placebo, their non-spike TCR breadth was similar. There was reportedly substantial breadth in spike-specific CD8+ and CD4+ T cell responses after vaccination.

The treatment here: some 20 received Ad26.COV2.S at low or high dose, single or two shots; roughly five received placebo; per-sample allocation not given. Sampling occurred on day 63 after the first vaccine or placebo injection. Losses at the gene ends were 7 bases for V and 10 bases for J; bases not matched to a gene: 16. The CDR3 has 15 amino acids. The germline V gene encodes CDR1 MNHEY and CDR2 SVGAGI. On this clone itself: Its antigen is still unknown.

This material consisted of peripheral blood, taken in a trial of Ad26.COV2.S vaccine versus placebo. The V call is TRBV6-5, the J call TRBJ2-1, with 7 bases aligning to TRBD1. The receptor was isolated from a person between 18 and 60 years old who received the Ad26.COV2.S COVID-19 vaccine or a placebo. The DNA of the CDR3 is TGTGCCAGCACTAGTGAAGGGGTAGGGGGCAGAGAGCAGTTCTTC. The encoded protein is CASTSEGVGGREQFF.